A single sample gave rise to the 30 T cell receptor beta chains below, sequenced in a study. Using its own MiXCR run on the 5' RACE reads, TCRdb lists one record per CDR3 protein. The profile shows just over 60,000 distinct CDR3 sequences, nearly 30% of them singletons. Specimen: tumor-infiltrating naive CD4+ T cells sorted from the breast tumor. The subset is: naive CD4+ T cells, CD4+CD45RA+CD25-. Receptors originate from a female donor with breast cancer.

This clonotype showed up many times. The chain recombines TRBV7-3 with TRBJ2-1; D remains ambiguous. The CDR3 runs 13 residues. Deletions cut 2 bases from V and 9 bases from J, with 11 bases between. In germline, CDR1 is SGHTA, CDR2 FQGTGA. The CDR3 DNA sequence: TGTGCCAGCAGCTTAGATGAAGGCGGTGAGCAGTTCTTC. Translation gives CASSLDEGGEQFF.

CDR3 nucleotide sequence: TGTGCCAGCAGCTCCGGGGGGCTCTCCTACAATGAGCAGTTCTTC. Translating it yields CASSSGGLSYNEQFF. This chain connects TRBV7-9 to TRBJ2-1; the D gene is possibly TRBD2 (7 bases). The CDR3 is 15 amino acids. V lost 4 bases and J 0 bases, leaving 10 bases between the germline ends. Germline CDR1 is SEHNR and CDR2 is FQNEAQ (reference sequence). Combining the CDR3 with reference TRBV7-9 and TRBJ2-1 gives the whole variable domain DTGVSQNPRHKITKRGQNVTFRCDPISEHNRLYWYRQTLGQGPEFLTYFQNEAQLEKSRLLSDRFSAERPKGSFSTLEIQRTEQGDSAMYLCASSSGGLSYNEQFFGPGTRLTVL.

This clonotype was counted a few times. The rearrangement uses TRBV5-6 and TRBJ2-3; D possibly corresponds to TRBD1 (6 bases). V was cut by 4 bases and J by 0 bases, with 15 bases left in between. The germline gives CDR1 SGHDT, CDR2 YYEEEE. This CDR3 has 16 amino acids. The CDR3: CASSVRTAYSTDTQYF. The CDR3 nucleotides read TGTGCCAGCAGCGTGCGGACAGCATATAGCACAGATACGCAGTATTTT.

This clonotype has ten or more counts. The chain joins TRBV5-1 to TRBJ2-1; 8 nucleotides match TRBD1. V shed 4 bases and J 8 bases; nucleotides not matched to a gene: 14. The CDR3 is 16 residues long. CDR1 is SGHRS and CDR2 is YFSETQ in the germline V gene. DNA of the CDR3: TGCGCCAGCAGCACGAGAATCGACAGGGGTCAGCATGAGCAGTTCTTC. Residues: CASSTRIDRGQHEQFF.

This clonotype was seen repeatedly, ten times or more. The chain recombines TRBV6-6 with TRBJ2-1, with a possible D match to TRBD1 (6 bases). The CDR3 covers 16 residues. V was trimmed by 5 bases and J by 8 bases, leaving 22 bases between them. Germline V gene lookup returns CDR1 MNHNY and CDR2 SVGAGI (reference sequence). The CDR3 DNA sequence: TGTGCCAGCAGTCGTGAAGGGGGACAATGGGAGCATGAGCAGTTCTTC. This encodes CASSREGGQWEHEQFF.

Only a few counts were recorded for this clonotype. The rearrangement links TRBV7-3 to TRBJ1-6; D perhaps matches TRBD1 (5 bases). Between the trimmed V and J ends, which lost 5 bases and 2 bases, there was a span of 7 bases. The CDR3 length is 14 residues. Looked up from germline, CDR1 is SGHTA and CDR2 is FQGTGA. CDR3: CASSGGTYNSPLHF. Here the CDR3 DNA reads TGTGCCAGCAGCGGGGGGACCTATAATTCACCCCTCCACTTT.

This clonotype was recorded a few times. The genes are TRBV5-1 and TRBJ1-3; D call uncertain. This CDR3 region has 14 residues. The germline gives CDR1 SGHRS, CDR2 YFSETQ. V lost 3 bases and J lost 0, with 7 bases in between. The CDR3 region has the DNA TGCGCCAGCAGCTCGGATTTCTCTGGAAACACCATATATTTT. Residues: CASSSDFSGNTIYF.

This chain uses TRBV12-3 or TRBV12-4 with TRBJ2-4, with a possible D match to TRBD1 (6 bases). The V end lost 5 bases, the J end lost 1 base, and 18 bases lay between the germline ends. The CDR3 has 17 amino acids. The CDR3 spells CASSPSTGFGAKNIQYF. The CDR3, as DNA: TGTGCCAGCAGTCCTAGTACAGGGTTTGGGGCCAAAAACATTCAGTACTTC.

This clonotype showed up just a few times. The DNA of the CDR3 is TGTGCCAGCAGCGCATATGCGGGCTTCGATACTGAAGCTTTCTTT. Residues: CASSAYAGFDTEAFF. The chain recombines TRBV11-2 with TRBJ1-1; no clear D. The CDR3 covers 15 residues. Trimming removed 5 bases from V and 5 bases from J, with 18 bases in between. CDR1 and CDR2 from the germline V gene are SGHAT and FQNNGV.

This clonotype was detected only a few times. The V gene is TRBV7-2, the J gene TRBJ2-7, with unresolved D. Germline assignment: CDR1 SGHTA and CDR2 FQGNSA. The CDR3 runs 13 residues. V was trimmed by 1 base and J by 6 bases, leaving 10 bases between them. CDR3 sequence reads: CASSLDGFGEQYF. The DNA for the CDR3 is TGTGCCAGCAGCTTAGATGGATTTGGCGAGCAGTACTTC.

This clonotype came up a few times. The CDR3 DNA reads as TGCGCCAGCAGCTCTACTACTAGCGCCGGGGCCAACGTCCTGACTTTC. It is translated as CASSSTTSAGANVLTF. V is TRBV5-1 and J is TRBJ2-6; 7 bases fit TRBD2. V lost 3 bases, J lost 4 bases, and 7 bases stayed unmatched. The CDR3 runs 16 residues. Germline lookup yields CDR1 SGHRS and CDR2 YFSETQ.

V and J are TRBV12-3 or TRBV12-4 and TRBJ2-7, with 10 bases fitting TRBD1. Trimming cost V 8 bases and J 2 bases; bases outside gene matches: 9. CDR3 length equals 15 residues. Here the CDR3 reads CASAPGQGRTYEQYF. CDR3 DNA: TGTGCCAGCGCACCGGGACAGGGGAGGACCTACGAGCAGTACTTC.

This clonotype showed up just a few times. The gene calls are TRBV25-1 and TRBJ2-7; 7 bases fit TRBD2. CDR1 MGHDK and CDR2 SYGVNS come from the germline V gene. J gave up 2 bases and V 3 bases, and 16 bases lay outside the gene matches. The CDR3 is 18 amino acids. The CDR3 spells CASSDPRLSSGETYEQYF. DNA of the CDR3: TGTGCCAGCAGTGACCCAAGACTATCCAGCGGGGAGACCTACGAGCAGTACTTC.

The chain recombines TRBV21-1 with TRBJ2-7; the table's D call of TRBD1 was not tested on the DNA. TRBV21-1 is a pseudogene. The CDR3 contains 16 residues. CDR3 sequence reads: CASSKAGRDSAYEQYF. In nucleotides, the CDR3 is TGTGCCAGCAGCAAAGCGGGGCGGGACAGTGCCTACGAGCAGTACTTC.

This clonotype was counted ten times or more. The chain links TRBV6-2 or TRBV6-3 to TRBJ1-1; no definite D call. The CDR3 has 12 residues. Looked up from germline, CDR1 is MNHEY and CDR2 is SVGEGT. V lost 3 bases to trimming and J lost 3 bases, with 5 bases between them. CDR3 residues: CASSYLDTEAFF. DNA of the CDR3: TGTGCCAGCAGTTATCTAGACACTGAAGCTTTCTTT.

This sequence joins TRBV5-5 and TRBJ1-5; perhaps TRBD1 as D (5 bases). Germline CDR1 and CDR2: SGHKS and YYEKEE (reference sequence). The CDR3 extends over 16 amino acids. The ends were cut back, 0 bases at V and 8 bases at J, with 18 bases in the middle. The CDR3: CASSLARAAGGKPQHF. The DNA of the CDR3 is TGTGCCAGCAGCTTGGCCCGGGCAGCGGGGGGTAAGCCCCAGCATTTT. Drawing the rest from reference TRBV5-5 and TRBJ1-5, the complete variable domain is DAGVTQSPTHLIKTRGQQVTLRCSPISGHKSVSWYQQVLGQGPQFIFQYYEKEERGRGNFPDRFSARQFPNYSSELNVNALLLGDSALYLCASSLARAAGGKPQHFGDGTRLSIL.

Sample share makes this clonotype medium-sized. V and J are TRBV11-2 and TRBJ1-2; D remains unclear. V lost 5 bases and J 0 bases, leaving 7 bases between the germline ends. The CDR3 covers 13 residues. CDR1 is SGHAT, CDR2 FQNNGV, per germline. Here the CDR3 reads CASSERTNYGYTF. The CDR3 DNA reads TGTGCCAGCAGCGAGCGAACTAACTATGGCTACACCTTC.

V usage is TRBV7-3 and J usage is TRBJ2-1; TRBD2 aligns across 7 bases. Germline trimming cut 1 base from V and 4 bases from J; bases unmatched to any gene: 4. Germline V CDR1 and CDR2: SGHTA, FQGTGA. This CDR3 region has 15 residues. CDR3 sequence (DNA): TGTGCCAGCAGCTTAAGTCTAGCGGAATACAATGAGCAGTTCTTC. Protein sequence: CASSLSLAEYNEQFF.

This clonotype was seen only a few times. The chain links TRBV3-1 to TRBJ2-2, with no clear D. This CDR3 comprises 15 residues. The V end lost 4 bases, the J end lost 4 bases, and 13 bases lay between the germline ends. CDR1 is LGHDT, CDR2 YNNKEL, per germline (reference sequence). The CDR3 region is CASSRVEMGTGELFF. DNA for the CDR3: TGTGCCAGCAGCCGCGTCGAAATGGGCACCGGGGAGCTGTTTTTT.

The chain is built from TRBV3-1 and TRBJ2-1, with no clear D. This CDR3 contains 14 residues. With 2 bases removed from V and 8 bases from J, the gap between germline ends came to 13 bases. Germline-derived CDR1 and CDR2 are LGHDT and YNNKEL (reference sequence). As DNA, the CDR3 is TGTGCCAGCAGCCAAATGACCTCTCCAGATGAGCAGTTCTTC. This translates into CASSQMTSPDEQFF.

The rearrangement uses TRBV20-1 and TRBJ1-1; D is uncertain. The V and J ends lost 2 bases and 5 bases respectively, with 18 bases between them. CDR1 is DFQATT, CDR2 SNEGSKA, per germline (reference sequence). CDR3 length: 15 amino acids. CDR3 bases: TGCAGTGCTAGAAATCCCAGTTCATCGGTAACTGAAGCTTTCTTT. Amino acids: CSARNPSSSVTEAFF.

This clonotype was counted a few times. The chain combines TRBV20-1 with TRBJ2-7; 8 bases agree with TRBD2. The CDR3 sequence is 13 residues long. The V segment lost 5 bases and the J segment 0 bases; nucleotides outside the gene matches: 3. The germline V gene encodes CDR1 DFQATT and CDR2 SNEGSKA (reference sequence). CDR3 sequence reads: CSAVAGTSYEQYF. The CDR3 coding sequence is TGCAGTGCTGTAGCGGGAACCTCCTACGAGCAGTACTTC.

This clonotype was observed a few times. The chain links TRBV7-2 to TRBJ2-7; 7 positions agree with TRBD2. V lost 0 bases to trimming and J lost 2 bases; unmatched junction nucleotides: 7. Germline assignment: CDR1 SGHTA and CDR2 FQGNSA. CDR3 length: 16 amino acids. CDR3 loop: CASSLASGGGAYEQYF. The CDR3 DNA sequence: TGTGCCAGCAGCTTAGCGTCTGGCGGGGGAGCCTACGAGCAGTACTTC. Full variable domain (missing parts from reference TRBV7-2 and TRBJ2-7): GAGVSQSPSNKVTEKGKDVELRCDPISGHTALYWYRQSLGQGLEFLIYFQGNSAPDKSGLPSDRFSAERTGGSVSTLTIQRTQQEDSAVYLCASSLASGGGAYEQYFGPGTRLTVT.

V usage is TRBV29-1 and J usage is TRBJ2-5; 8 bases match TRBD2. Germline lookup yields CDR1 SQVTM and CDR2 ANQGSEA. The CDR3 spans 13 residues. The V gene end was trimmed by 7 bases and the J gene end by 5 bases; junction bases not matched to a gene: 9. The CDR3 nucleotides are TGCAGCGCCACGTCGAGCGGGGGTGAGACCCAGTACTTC. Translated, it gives CSATSSGGETQYF.

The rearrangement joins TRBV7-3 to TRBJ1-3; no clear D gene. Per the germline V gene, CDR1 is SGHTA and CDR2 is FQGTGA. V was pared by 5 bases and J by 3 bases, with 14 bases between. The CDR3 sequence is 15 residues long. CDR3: CASSRAAGVGNTIYF. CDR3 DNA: TGTGCCAGCAGCCGGGCGGCCGGAGTTGGAAACACCATATATTTT. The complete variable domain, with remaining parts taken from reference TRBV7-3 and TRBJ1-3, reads GAGVSQTPSNKVTEKGKYVELRCDPISGHTALYWYRQSLGQGPEFLIYFQGTGAADDSGLPNDRFFAVRPEGSVSTLKIQRTERGDSAVYLCASSRAAGVGNTIYFGEGSWLTVV.

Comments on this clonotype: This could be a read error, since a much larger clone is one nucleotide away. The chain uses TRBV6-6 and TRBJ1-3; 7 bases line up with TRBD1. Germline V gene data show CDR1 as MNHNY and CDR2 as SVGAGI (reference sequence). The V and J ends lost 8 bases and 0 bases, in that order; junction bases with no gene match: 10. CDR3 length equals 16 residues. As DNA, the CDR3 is TGTGCCAGCGGTCTCGGACAGGCGAGCTCTGGAAACACCATATATTTT. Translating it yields CASGLGQASSGNTIYF.

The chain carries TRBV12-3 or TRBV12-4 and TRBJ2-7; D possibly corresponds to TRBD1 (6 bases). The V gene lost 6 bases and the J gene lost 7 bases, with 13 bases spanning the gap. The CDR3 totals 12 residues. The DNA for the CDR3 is TGTGCCAGCAGCAGGGGAATACGGGAGCAGTACTTC. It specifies CASSRGIREQYF.

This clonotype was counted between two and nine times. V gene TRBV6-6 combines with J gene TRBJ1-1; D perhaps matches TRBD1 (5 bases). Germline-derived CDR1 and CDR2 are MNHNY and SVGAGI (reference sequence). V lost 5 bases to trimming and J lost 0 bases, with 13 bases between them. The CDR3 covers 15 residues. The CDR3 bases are TGTGCCAGCAGTACCCAGACAGTTATGAACACTGAAGCTTTCTTT. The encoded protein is CASSTQTVMNTEAFF.

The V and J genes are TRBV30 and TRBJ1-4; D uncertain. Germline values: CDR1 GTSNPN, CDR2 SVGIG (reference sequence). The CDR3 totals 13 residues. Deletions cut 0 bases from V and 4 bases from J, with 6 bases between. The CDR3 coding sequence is TGTGCCTGGAGTGTTCTCGTTAATGAAAAACTGTTTTTT. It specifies CAWSVLVNEKLFF.

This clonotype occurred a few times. The CDR3 protein is CASSPVWRDEQYF. The CDR3 region has the DNA TGTGCCAGCAGTCCTGTCTGGAGGGACGAGCAGTACTTC. V is TRBV12-3 or TRBV12-4 and J is TRBJ2-7; D is possibly TRBD2 (6 bases). The CDR3 is made up of 13 amino acids. V lost 5 bases to trimming and J lost 5 bases, with 13 bases between them.